Included here is one T cell receptor beta chain sequence, with context. This sample was taken from a study of radiation and T cells in renal cell carcinoma. Study at large: Nephrectomy followed 15 Gy stereotactic body radiation by 4 weeks.

The assay was immunoSEQ multiplex PCR, and TCRdb's table has in-frame clones only and misses some. The sample carries almost 50,000 clones, 75% to 90% recorded once. Looked up from germline, CDR1 is MNHEY and CDR2 is SVGAGI. This CDR3 has 9 amino acids. V lost 9 bases, J lost 7 bases, and 4 bases lay in between. Time point meaning: blood 2 weeks post-SBRT. Treatment specified: 15 Gy SBRT to primary tumor, nephrectomy 4 weeks later. Clear cell pathology was present in this patient's renal cell carcinoma. This chain connects TRBV6-5 to TRBJ2-1; D is uncertain. This material consisted of blood, taken from a patient whose treatment included radiotherapy and nephrectomy. This sequence originates from a woman in her seventies with renal cell carcinoma. CDR3 sequence reads: CARYNEQFF. The CDR3 DNA reads TGTGCCAGATATAATGAGCAGTTCTTC.